This note documents a single TCR beta chain sequence. Its target is not known. The CDR3 extends over 18 amino acids. Germline values: CDR1 LGHDT, CDR2 YNNKEL (reference sequence). V dropped 1 base and J dropped 0; count of bases not matched to a gene: 5. This sample is part of a study of T cell responses to AZD1222 COVID-19 vaccine. Whole-study results and caveats: Baseline testing showed seropositivity in only 6 or 7 AZD1222 recipients. Females outnumbered males among donors, who were mostly white British; clonal diversity was possibly underestimated. After two AZD1222 doses, spike-specific TCR breadth and depth rose versus day 0. A reported finding is that nearly half of spike-specific TCRs target unmutated variant regions.

The repertoire was sequenced with immunoSEQ multiplex PCR; TCRdb's copy has only in-frame clones and lacks some. The table shows 150,000 to 200,000 clones, with about 91% occurring only once. The receptor comes from an adult who received the AZD1222 COVID-19 vaccine. The V call is TRBV3-1 (or the pseudogene TRBV3-2), the J call TRBJ2-3, with 12 positions matching TRBD2. This specimen consisted of peripheral blood, obtained 28 days after the second AZD1222 dose. CDR3 bases: TGTGCCAGCAGCCAAGGACTAGCGGGGGCCTCAAGCACAGATACGCAGTATTTT. This sequence encodes CASSQGLAGASSTDTQYF.